The 3 T cell receptor beta chains reported below all come from one sample, sequenced in a study of CD8 T cells in ankylosing spondylitis. MiXCR, run by TCRdb on the 5' RACE reads, gives a single entry per CDR3 protein. The data contain some 71,000 distinct CDR3 sequences, 5.3% of them singletons. Specimen: blood, either unsorted or a sorted T cell fraction (not recorded which). These receptors came from a male donor with ankylosing spondylitis or in good health (not recorded which).

This clonotype was seen ten or more times. This chain uses TRBV6-1 with TRBJ2-1; tentatively, D is TRBD2 (6 bases). V was clipped by 11 bases and J by 3 bases, with 14 bases between them. From germline, CDR1 is MNHNS and CDR2 SASEGT. The CDR3 extends over 13 amino acids. For the CDR3, the DNA is TGTGCCTCCATGGAGGGGCTCTACAATGAGCAGTTCTTC. Protein: CASMEGLYNEQFF.

This clonotype was observed many times. This chain joins TRBV20-1 and TRBJ2-6; D is perhaps TRBD2 (6 bases). V lost 3 bases and J lost 4, with 16 bases in between. Germline CDR1 and CDR2: DFQATT and SNEGSKA (reference sequence). The CDR3 extends over 16 amino acids. CDR3 protein: CSASVGGGSGANVLTF. Written as DNA, the CDR3 is TGCAGTGCTAGTGTTGGGGGAGGATCCGGGGCCAACGTCCTGACTTTC.

This clonotype has just a few counts. The chain has TRBV11-1 and TRBJ2-7, with D perhaps matching TRBD1 or TRBD2 (6 bases each). Germline V gene sequence: CDR1 SGHAT, CDR2 FQDESV (reference sequence). Trimming left V 5 bases short and J 2 bases short, with 16 bases between. The CDR3 has 15 residues. The CDR3 bases are TGTGCCAGCAGCGCGGGACATTCGGCGGCCTACGAGCAGTACTTC. Translation gives CASSAGHSAAYEQYF.